This note documents a single T cell receptor (beta chain) sequence. TCRdb's table, derived via immunoSEQ multiplex PCR, lists solely in-frame clones and lacks some. The data contain a few million clones, more than 90% of them seen just once; the ten biggest clones take up roughly 0.13%. This entry comes from a study of shared clonotypes between healthy human individuals. The germline gives CDR1 MNHEY, CDR2 SVGAGI. The V end lost 0 bases, the J end lost 0 bases, and 3 bases lay between the germline ends. CDR3 length: 14 residues. The sequence came from a man younger than 35 in good health. The chain couples TRBV6-5 to TRBJ1-5; D remains unclear. Sequencing was carried out using naive CD4+ T cells sorted from blood. Specified subset: CD45RA+ positively selected. In nucleotides, the CDR3 is TGTGCCAGCAGTTACTCTTATAGCAATCAGCCCCAGCATTTT. Translated, it gives CASSYSYSNQPQHF.